These T cell receptor beta chains were read from a single sample in a study of blood T cell repertoires in COVID-19. Clones were read by immunoSEQ multiplex PCR, and TCRdb kept only the in-frame ones, dropping some. The repertoire holds fewer than 200,000 clones, with almost 85% as singletons. Sequencing was performed on peripheral blood. These receptors were taken from a woman of 80 years or more with acute or convalescent COVID-19. Each CDR3 is given with its conserved first and last residue. A D gene is named only where the DNA matches it firmly. Clone size, where shown, is once, few, many, or a class for clones that have expanded.

D	V	size	J	CDR3	DNA
TRBD1	TRBV3-1/TRBV3-2	once	TRBJ1-2	CASSPLGQIYGYTF	TGTGCCAGCAGCCCCCTGGGACAGATCTATGGCTACACCTTC
-	TRBV10-2	-	TRBJ1-1	CASNYQGRGTEAFF	TGCGCCAGCAATTACCAGGGTAGGGGGACTGAAGCTTTCTTT
TRBD1	TRBV10-2	-	TRBJ1-2	CASTLDRASGGYTF	TGCGCCAGCACTCTTGACAGGGCGTCGGGTGGCTACACCTTC
TRBD2	TRBV27	once	TRBJ2-2	CASSPSGRGAGELFF	TGTGCCAGCAGTCCTAGCGGGCGAGGGGCCGGGGAGCTGTTTTTT
-	TRBV19	-	TRBJ1-2	CASETDGRNYGYTF	TGTGCCAGCGAAACCGATGGCAGGAACTATGGCTACACCTTC
TRBD2	TRBV4-3	-	TRBJ2-5	CASSQELAGGPETQYF	TGCGCCAGCAGCCAAGAACTAGCGGGAGGGCCAGAGACCCAGTACTTC
-	TRBV7-2	-	TRBJ2-7	CASSLDRSSYEQYF	TGTGCCAGCAGCTTAGACAGGAGCTCCTACGAGCAGTACTTC
TRBD2	TRBV6-5	-	TRBJ2-2	CASSYRAGVGTGELFF	TGTGCCAGCAGTTACAGGGCGGGGGTAGGGACCGGGGAGCTGTTTTTT
TRBD1	TRBV7-9	few	TRBJ1-2	CASSRDLGQGNYGYTF	TGTGCCAGCAGCCGTGACCTCGGACAGGGCAACTATGGCTACACCTTC
TRBD2	TRBV30	few	TRBJ2-1	CAWSVRAGGNQFF	TGTGCCTGGAGTGTACGAGCGGGAGGGAATCAGTTCTTC
-	TRBV13	-	TRBJ2-5	CASSLEPGWQETQYF	TGTGCCAGCAGCTTAGAGCCAGGGTGGCAAGAGACCCAGTACTTC
-	TRBV5-1	-	TRBJ2-1	CASSLGSYNEQFF	TGCGCCAGCAGCCTAGGCTCCTACAATGAGCAGTTCTTC
-	TRBV5-1	-	TRBJ2-2	CASSLGGSDTGELFF	TGCGCCAGCAGCTTGGGCGGGTCAGACACCGGGGAGCTGTTTTTT
-	TRBV15	-	TRBJ1-1	CATSRDPQDTEAFF	TGTGCCACCAGCAGAGATCCGCAGGACACTGAAGCTTTCTTT
-	TRBV7-2	-	TRBJ1-6	CASSTPLSRLHF	TGTGCCAGCAGCACCCCGCTTTCGCGCCTCCACTTT
TRBD2	TRBV6-4	-	TRBJ2-3	CASSDTSGRTDTQYF	TGTGCCAGCAGTGACACTAGCGGGCGCACAGATACGCAGTATTTT
TRBD1	TRBV23-1	-	TRBJ2-7	CASSRRWTGGLHEQYF	TGCGCCAGCAGTCGCCGGTGGACAGGGGGCTTGCACGAGCAGTACTTC
-	TRBV29-1	once	TRBJ2-5	CSVVTVQETQYF	TGCAGCGTTGTCACAGTCCAAGAGACCCAGTACTTC
TRBD1	TRBV6-4	-	TRBJ2-1	CASSAMDRSNEQFF	TGTGCCAGCAGTGCCATGGACAGGTCCAATGAGCAGTTCTTC
-	TRBV24-1	-	TRBJ1-1	CATSDPKGKAFF	TGTGCCACCAGTGATCCCAAGGGGAAAGCTTTCTTT
-	TRBV30	-	TRBJ2-7	CAWRRTLSSYEQYF	TGTGCCTGGAGACGGACTCTTAGCTCCTACGAGCAGTACTTC
TRBD1	TRBV14	-	TRBJ2-7	CASSHATGVGLMTYEQYF	TGTGCCAGCAGCCACGCGACAGGGGTGGGTCTGATGACCTACGAGCAGTACTTC
TRBD1	TRBV18	-	TRBJ1-2	CASSQGQGAFEPHGYTF	TGTGCCAGCTCACAGGGACAGGGGGCCTTTGAGCCCCATGGCTACACCTTC
TRBD1	TRBV27	-	TRBJ1-1	CASSRVAPGGPEAFF	TGTGCCAGCAGCAGAGTGGCGCCAGGGGGCCCTGAAGCTTTCTTT
-	TRBV11-2	-	TRBJ2-5	CASSLDRVRRGRETQYF	TGTGCCAGCAGCTTAGATAGGGTTAGGAGGGGGCGGGAGACCCAGTACTTC
TRBD1	TRBV27	-	TRBJ1-5	CASSPTTGVNQPQHF	TGTGCCAGCAGTCCCACGACAGGGGTCAATCAGCCCCAGCATTTT
-	TRBV2	-	TRBJ2-7	CASSGGVPYEQYF	TGTGCCAGCAGTGGGGGGGTTCCCTACGAGCAGTACTTC
TRBD2	TRBV5-1	-	TRBJ2-1	CASSPAGTSVNEQFF	TGCGCCAGCAGCCCCGCCGGGACTAGCGTTAATGAGCAGTTCTTC
-	TRBV2	once	TRBJ2-5	CASSWGSVQETQYF	TGTGCCAGCAGCTGGGGCTCAGTTCAAGAGACCCAGTACTTC
-	TRBV12-3/TRBV12-4	-	TRBJ2-7	CASRLGRAYEQYF	TGTGCCAGCAGGTTGGGCAGGGCCTACGAGCAGTACTTC
-	TRBV23-1	-	TRBJ2-1	CASMWQGLNEQFF	TGCGCCAGCATGTGGCAGGGTTTAAATGAGCAGTTCTTC
TRBD1	TRBV19	-	TRBJ1-2	CASSSIPGQGARGYTF	TGTGCCAGTAGTTCTATCCCGGGACAGGGGGCGCGAGGCTACACCTTC
TRBD2	TRBV9	once	TRBJ2-7	CASSLGLADPKGEQYF	TGTGCCAGCAGCCTCGGACTAGCGGATCCGAAAGGCGAGCAGTACTTC
-	TRBV9	-	TRBJ1-1	CASSLGGPTEAFF	TGTGCCAGCAGCTTGGGAGGGCCCACTGAAGCTTTCTTT
-	TRBV5-4	-	TRBJ2-1	CASSLAEGNEQFF	TGTGCCAGCAGCTTGGCCGAGGGCAATGAGCAGTTCTTC
-	TRBV5-5	-	TRBJ2-7	CASSFLQNQFYEQYF	TGTGCCAGCAGCTTTCTCCAGAACCAATTCTACGAGCAGTACTTC
TRBD2	TRBV4-1	-	TRBJ2-5	CASSQERLAGVGETQYF	TGCGCCAGCAGCCAAGAGAGGCTAGCGGGAGTAGGGGAGACCCAGTACTTC